This T cell receptor (beta chain) was captured by sequencing in a study of early stage breast cancer tumors. The wider study: Most invasive tumors, about 75% of the 16, were ER+/PR+/HER2-. Roughly eight ER+/PR+/HER2- tumors were invasive ductal; a few were invasive lobular. Regarding the study as a whole: Commonly generated sequences made up most enriched TCRB sequences shared between patients.

With regard to this clone: The antigen remains unidentified.

The table came from immunoSEQ multiplex PCR; TCRdb's copy has only in-frame clones and leaves some out. The table lists tens of thousands of clones, over 70% of them singletons. Source material: blood. The clonotype was recovered from a person aged 35 to 50 with breast cancer.

CDR3 amino acids: CASSLYYEQYF. CDR3 sequence (DNA): TGTGCCAGCAGTCTCTACTACGAGCAGTACTTC. The chain links TRBV13 to TRBJ2-7; no clear D gene. The V gene lost 6 bases and the J gene lost 3 bases, with 6 bases spanning the gap. The CDR3 consists of 11 residues. Germline V gives CDR1 PRHDT, CDR2 FYEKMQ (reference sequence).